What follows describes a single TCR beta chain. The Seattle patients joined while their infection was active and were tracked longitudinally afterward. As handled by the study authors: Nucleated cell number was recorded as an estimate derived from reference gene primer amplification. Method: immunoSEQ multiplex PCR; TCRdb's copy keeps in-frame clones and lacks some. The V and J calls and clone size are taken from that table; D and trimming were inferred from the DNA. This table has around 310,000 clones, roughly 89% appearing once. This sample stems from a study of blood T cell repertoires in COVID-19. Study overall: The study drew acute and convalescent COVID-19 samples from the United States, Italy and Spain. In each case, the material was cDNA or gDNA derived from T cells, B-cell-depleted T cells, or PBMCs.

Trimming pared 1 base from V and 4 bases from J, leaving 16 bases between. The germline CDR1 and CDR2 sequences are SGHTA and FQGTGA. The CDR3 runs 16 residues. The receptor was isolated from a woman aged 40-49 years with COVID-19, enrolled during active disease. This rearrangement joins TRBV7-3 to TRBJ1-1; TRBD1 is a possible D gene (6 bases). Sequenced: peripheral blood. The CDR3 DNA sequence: TGTGCCAGCAGCTTAAGCGGGGGGCTCTGGGGCACTGAAGCTTTCTTT. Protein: CASSLSGGLWGTEAFF.